This T cell receptor (beta chain) was captured by sequencing in a study of T cells expressing NK-cell markers. Study summary: Repertoire data for TCR beta were derived from sorted T cells (CD3+CD56+NKG2C+, CD3+CD56+NKG2C- and CD3+CD56-NKG2C+). Sequenced donors, eight in total, included seven who were HCMV-seropositive and one who was seronegative.

The TCR beta cDNA came from 5'RACE template switching with UMIs. TCRdb reprocessed the 5' RACE reads; each CDR3 protein has one entry and no DNA is given. With a few hundred thousand distinct CDR3 sequences in the sample, the ten largest clones hold around 5%. Germline CDR1 is KGHDR and CDR2 is SFDVKD. The CDR3 spans 14 residues. The sample was blood T cells: a sorted CD56 or NKG2C T cell subset, CD4+ or CD8+ T cells, or bulk PBMC T cells (not recorded which). The genes are TRBV24-1 and TRBJ2-7; there is no DNA to check the TCRdb D call of TRBD2. The TCR originated in a man aged 18-75 years in good health. The CDR3 spells CATSGRAPTYEQYF.